This entry describes one T cell receptor beta chain. Its antigen remains unidentified. No clone much larger than this one lies a single base away; base qualities are absent. The cohort comprised several hundred healthy bone marrow donors. At the time of sampling, every cohort member was nominally healthy, though immune exposures that went unrecorded were likely present. The donor tested CMV seronegative and was one of the 352 seronegative cohort members. A peripheral blood sample was collected from each donor, and TCR beta sequencing was performed on peripheral blood mononuclear cells. The Qiagen DNeasy Blood Extraction Kit was used to extract genomic DNA from the blood cell samples. The sample is drawn from a study of cytomegalovirus exposure and HLA in healthy donors (TCRdb year 2017). For the wider study: In an earlier analysis of roughly 590 of the donors, about 270 Gb of sequence data and 117 million unique TCR beta sequences from about 179 million T cells were reported. Approximately 330 gigabases of sequencing data and around 85 million unique TCR sequences made up an early release that covered around 640 HLA-typed donors. Among the roughly 400 genotyped donors, 81% belonged to the genetic ancestry cluster associated with self-reported Caucasian donors. The study aimed to test whether signatures of past pathogen exposure could be identified by cataloging public T cell receptors. The study profiled the T cell repertoires of approximately 700 subjects by immunosequencing and related them to cytomegalovirus serostatus. Along with the approximately 670-subject first cohort, a separate validation cohort of 120 different subjects was used. To predict cytomegalovirus infection status, the study combined high-throughput TCR immunosequencing, statistical association of individual TCRs with disease status, and machine learning. In a later analysis, previously published TCR beta repertoires from several hundred donors were re-analyzed and high-resolution HLA genotyping was added so that TCR occurrence patterns could be studied. In the later analysis, no new phenotypic data were used to find candidate immune exposures; instead, reliance was placed on TCR beta sequences and their occurrence across donors. An earlier analysis of several hundred of the donors used high-throughput TCR beta sequencing to judge whether each TCR beta V gene segment behaved as functional or pseudogenic. Donor age, sex, ethnicity and CMV serostatus were compiled alongside the repertoire data. A later genetic analysis used genome-wide SNP genotypes for about three fifths of the roughly 700 donors, treating that subset as a discovery cohort. Every repertoire in the discovery cohort had been generated on one and the same sequencing platform. Class I and class II HLA loci were covered by the typing at four-digit resolution. Typing coverage varied by locus: roughly 620-630 donors for A, B, C, DRB1 and DQB1; about 520 for DQA1; some 610 for DPA1; roughly 450 for DPB1. Five DR-DQ haplotypes were handled as single units for association and clustering because linkage in the cohort was strong. Across around 400 genotyped donors of the cohort, an average of roughly 230,000 unique TCR beta nucleotide sequences per donor were sequenced, and 15% to 20% of those sequences were non-productive. Findings and caveats that apply to the study as a whole: A later analysis associated about 16,000 TCR beta sequences with specific HLA alleles at a false discovery rate of 0.05. Cytomegalovirus status was reported to be diagnosed by the classifier with high specificity and sensitivity in both the original and validation cohorts. In a later genetic analysis, fewer N-insertions in productive TCRs were reported among donors in an Asian-associated ancestry cluster than the 666-donor mean. A later analysis found that most CMV-associated TCR beta chains appeared HLA-restricted, with HLA associations seemingly driven largely by CMV exposure. In the study, roughly 160 TCR beta chains were listed as associated with cytomegalovirus. A cluster of highly shared sequence variants was judged likely to be a technical artifact of the sequencing pipeline. The earlier analysis of approximately 590 of the donors excluded about 16 rarely observed V segments, including chromosome 9 orphons, because counts were too low. A further reported finding was that TCR beta sequences accurately predicted the HLA-A and HLA-B alleles for most subjects in the first cohort. The authors suggested that the approach could potentially be generalized to other disease states and immunological phenotypes. In vitro tests confirmed that a few of the cytomegalovirus-associated TCR beta chains recognize cytomegalovirus antigens. Correlated functional status among segregating V segments might reflect linkage disequilibrium, but an unknown experimental factor could not be ruled out. A later analysis reported that several top co-occurrence clusters appeared linked to parvovirus B19, influenza, CMV and Epstein-Barr virus. A later genetic analysis associated a missense DCLRE1C variant with V-gene and J-gene trimming of TCR beta chains, and an independent cohort replicated the association. Most TCR sequences were observed very rarely across donors, whereas some public TCRs were present in many individuals. Broadly in line with IMGT annotations, most TCR beta V segments showed up in productive rearrangements about 90% or about 30% of the time in an earlier analysis of 450 to 600 of the donors. Only TCR beta chains were sequenced in this cohort, and the absence of alpha or paired-chain data limited detectable features. According to a later analysis, TCR association rates differed among HLA loci, with DRB1 alleles showing the most associated TCRs and HLA-C alleles showing the fewest. For the cohort, immune exposure information was limited to CMV serostatus. Assigning TCR associations to individual alleles was difficult when HLA alleles, especially DR and DQ, strongly co-occurred. A later analysis found that HLA-associated TCR beta chains were more clonally expanded and had lower generation probabilities than equally common non-associated chains. Roughly uniform sequencing depth across donors was assumed in presence/absence analyses, although this assumption may not hold. The 87-base-pair reads could not distinguish some IMGT-functional V segments, including TRBV6-2 and TRBV6-3, so those segments were excluded. Because some donors lacked HLA typing at each locus, the association tests relied only on the typed subset.

From its cysteine to its phenylalanine, the CDR3 spans 14 amino acids. Here the CDR3 DNA is all that survives: 42 bases in frame from base 1. Deletion took 0 bases off V and 12 bases off J, with a span of 16 bases between the germline ends. Reading the germline V gene gives CDR1 SGDLS and CDR2 YYNGEE. The library was obtained by the immunoSEQ multiplex PCR assay. The multiplex PCR relied on a mix of 60 forward primers for TCR Vbeta segments and 13 reverse primers for TCR Jbeta segments. A multiplex PCR assay on genomic DNA amplified the CDR3 region of rearranged TCR beta genes. On the Illumina HiSeq System, the amplified TCR beta libraries were sequenced as 87-base-pair reads. The paper's data handling went like this. In a later analysis, tens of millions of unique TCR beta chains were counted across the roughly 610 repertoires, and around 10 million of these chains were shared by at least two donors. Raw reads were error-corrected and collapsed into unique sequences by a nearest-neighbor algorithm in which closely related sequences were merged to remove PCR and sequencing errors. CDR3 sequences were aligned to IMGT reference sequences to assign V, D and J gene segments. Each retained sequence needed at least a six-nucleotide match to both a V gene segment and a J gene segment. Rearrangements were classified as productive when the CDR3 lacked stop codons and remained in frame with V and J, and all other rearrangements were classified as non-productive. CDR3 was defined by IMGT convention, running from the second conserved V-encoded cysteine to the conserved J-encoded phenylalanine. The earlier analysis of some 550 of the donors excluded any sequence lacking an unambiguous match to a single V gene segment. In an earlier analysis of some 590 of the donors, V segments were called functional above 56.7% productive rearrangements and were called segregating when the between-donor standard deviation exceeded 5%. A statistical classification framework was built for diagnosing cytomegalovirus status from the catalog of TCR beta chain sequences. In a later analysis, V and J genes were assigned by comparing TCR nucleotide sequences against IMGT/GENE-DB human TR gene sequences. A later analysis assigned CDR3 sequences and most-parsimonious VDJ recombination scenarios with the TCRdist pipeline. In a later analysis, each TCR beta chain was defined by its CDR3 amino acid sequence together with its V-gene family, and reads lacking a unique V-gene family were excluded. In a later analysis, a few hundred highly shared, low-generation-probability nucleotide sequences were removed to address suspected cross-contamination and a sequencing artifact. A later analysis calculated a clonal expansion index for each public chain from normalized within-repertoire ranks of inferred template counts. In a later analysis, generation probabilities were computed using a VDJ recombination model fitted to out-of-frame rearrangements, and the results were checked against IGoR. A later analysis scored TCR-TCR, TCR-HLA and TCR-CMV co-occurrence with hypergeometric tests, applying a repertoire-size bias correction to TCR pairs. To estimate false discovery rates, a later analysis permuted the HLA or CMV assignments 20 times. In a later analysis, co-occurring TCRs were grouped with DBSCAN, and TCRdist sequence similarity was added when clustering was performed within HLA-allele-positive subsets. Repertoires with fewer than 30,000 or more than 120,000 public chains, plus five repertoires with anomalous nucleotide sharing, were excluded from co-occurrence clustering. Held by TCRdb, this immuneACCESS table contains in-frame sequences only and omits some clones. Under half of the omission traces to an unresolved V gene where checked; the cause of the rest is unknown. Clone size and V and J calls were adopted from that table, with D and trimming inferred from the DNA. The sample records around 200,000 clones, 75% to 90% of which are singletons. Around 0.31% of the sample lies in the top ten.

The sequence links TRBV9 to TRBJ2-1; TRBD2 is a possible D gene, resting on 8 matching bases. The clonotype was recovered from a woman aged 25 to 45 in good health and CMV-seronegative. Specimen: PBMCs. The CDR3 in this case is CASSVVSGGGGQFF. The DNA sequence reads TGTGCCAGCAGCGTAGTGTCGGGAGGGGGCGGGCAGTTCTTC.